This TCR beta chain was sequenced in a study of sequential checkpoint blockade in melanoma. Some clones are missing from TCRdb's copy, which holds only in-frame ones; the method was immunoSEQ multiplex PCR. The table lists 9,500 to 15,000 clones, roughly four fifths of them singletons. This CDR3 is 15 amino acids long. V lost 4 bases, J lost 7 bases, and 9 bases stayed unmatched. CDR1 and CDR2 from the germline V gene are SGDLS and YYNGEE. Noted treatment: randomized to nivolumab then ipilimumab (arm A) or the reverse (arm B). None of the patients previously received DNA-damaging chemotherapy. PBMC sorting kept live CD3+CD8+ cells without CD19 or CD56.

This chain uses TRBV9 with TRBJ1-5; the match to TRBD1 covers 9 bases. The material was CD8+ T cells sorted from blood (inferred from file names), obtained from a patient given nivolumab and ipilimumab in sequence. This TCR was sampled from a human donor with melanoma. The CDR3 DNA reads TGTGCCAGCAGCCCCACAGGGGGCGCTGGCCAGCCCCAGCATTTT. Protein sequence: CASSPTGGAGQPQHF.